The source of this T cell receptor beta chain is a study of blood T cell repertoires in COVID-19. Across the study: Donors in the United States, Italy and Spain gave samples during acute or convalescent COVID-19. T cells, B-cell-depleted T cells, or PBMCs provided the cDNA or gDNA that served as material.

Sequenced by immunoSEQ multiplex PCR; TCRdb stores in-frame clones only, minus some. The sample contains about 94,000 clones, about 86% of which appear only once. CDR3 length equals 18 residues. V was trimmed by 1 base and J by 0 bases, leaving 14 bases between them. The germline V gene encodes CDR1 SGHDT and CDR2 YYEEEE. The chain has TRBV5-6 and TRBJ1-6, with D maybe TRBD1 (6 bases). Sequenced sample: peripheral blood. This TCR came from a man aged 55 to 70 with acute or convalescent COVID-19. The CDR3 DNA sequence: TGTGCCAGCAGCTTGATAGGGGGAGCCAGCTCCTATAATTCACCCCTCCACTTT. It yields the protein CASSLIGGASSYNSPLHF. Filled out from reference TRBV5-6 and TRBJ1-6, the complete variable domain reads DAGVTQSPTHLIKTRGQQVTLRCSPKSGHDTVSWYQQALGQGPQFIFQYYEEEERQRGNFPDRFSGHQFPNYSSELNVNALLLGDSALYLCASSLIGGASSYNSPLHFGNGTRLTVT.